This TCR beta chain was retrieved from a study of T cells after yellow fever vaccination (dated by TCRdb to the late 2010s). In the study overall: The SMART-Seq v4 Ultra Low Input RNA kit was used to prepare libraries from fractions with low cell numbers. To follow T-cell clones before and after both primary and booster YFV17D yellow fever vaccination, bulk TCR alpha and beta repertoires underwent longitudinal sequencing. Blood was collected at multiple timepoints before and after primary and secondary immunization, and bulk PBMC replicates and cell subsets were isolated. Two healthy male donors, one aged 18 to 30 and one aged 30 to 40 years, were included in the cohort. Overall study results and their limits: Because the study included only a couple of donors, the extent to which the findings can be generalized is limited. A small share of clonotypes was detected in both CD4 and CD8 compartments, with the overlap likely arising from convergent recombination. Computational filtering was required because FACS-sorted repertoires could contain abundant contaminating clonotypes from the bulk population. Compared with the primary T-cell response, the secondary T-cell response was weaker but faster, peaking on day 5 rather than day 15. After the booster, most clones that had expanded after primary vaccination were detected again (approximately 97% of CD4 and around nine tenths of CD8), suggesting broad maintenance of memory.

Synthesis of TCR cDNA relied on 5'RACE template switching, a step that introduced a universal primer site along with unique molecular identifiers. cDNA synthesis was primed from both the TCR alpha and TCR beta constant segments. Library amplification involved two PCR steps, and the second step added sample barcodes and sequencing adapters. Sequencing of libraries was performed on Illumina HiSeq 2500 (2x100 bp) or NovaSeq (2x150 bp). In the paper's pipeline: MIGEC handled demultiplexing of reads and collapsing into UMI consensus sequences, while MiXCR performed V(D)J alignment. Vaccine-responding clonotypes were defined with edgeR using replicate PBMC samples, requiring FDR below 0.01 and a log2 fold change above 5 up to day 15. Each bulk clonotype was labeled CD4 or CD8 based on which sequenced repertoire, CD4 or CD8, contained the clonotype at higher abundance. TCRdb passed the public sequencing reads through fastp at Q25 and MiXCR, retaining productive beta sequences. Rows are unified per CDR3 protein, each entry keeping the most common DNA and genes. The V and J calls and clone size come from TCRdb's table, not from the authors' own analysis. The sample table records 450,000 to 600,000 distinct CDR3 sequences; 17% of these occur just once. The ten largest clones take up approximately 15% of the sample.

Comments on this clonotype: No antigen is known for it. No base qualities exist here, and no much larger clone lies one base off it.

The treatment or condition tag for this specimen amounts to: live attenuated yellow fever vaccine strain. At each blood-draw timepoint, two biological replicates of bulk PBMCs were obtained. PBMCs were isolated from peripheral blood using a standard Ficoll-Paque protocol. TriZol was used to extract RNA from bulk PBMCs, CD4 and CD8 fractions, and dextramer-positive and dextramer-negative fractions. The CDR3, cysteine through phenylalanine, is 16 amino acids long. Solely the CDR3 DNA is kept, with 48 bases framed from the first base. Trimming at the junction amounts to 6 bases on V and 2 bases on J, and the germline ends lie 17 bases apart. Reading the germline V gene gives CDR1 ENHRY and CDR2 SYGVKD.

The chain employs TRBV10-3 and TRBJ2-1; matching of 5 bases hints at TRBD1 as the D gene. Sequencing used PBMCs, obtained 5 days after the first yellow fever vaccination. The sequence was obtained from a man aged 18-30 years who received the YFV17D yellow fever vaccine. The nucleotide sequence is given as TGTGCCATCAGAGATTTGACAAGGGGCCCCTACAATGAGCAGTTCTTC. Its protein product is CAIRDLTRGPYNEQFF.